This entry lists 2 T cell receptor beta chains sequenced from one sample in a study of CD4+ T cells in melanoma (dated by TCRdb to between 2020 and 2023). Libraries were made using the immunoSEQ multiplex PCR assay. The clones in this table, taken by TCRdb from immuneACCESS, are in-frame only. Not every clone is retained; where verified, under half of the shortfall comes from an unresolved V gene, and the cause of the rest is unknown. The sample table lists over 45,000 clones, over 60% of them with a count of one. The ten largest make up roughly 4.5% of the sample. Sample: tumor tissue. All receptors derive from a human donor with melanoma.

At least ten counts were recorded for this clone. The rearrangement uses TRBV28 and TRBJ2-7; 13 bases agree with TRBD2. Germline lookup yields CDR1 MDHEN and CDR2 SYDVKM. V dropped 6 bases and J dropped 9; count of bases not matched to a gene: 26. This CDR3 has 20 residues. This CDR3 is CASRDRGRLAGGHSGVRQYF. Here the CDR3 DNA reads TGTGCCAGCAGAGACAGGGGGCGACTAGCGGGGGGTCACAGTGGGGTGCGGCAGTACTTC.

The chain is built from TRBV5-1 and TRBJ2-7; tentative D call: TRBD1 (6 bases). The V and J ends lost 3 bases and 2 bases respectively, with 15 bases between them. The CDR3 has 15 amino acids. CDR1 and CDR2 from the germline V gene are SGHRS and YFSETQ. CDR3 protein: CASSSRRSGAYEQYF. CDR3 nucleotides: TGCGCCAGCAGCTCCCGGCGGTCAGGGGCCTACGAGCAGTACTTC.